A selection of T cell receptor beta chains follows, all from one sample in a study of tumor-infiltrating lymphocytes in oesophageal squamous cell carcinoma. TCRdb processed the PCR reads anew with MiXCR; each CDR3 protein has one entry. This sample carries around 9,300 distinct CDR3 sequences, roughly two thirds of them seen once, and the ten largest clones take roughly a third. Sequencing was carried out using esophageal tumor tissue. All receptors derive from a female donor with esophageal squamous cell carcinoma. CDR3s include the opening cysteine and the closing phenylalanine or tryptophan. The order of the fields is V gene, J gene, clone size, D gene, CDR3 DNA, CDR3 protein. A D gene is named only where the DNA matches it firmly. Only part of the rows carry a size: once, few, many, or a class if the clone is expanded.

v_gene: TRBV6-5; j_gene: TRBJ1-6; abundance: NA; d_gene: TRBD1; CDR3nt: TGTGCCAGTAGCGAGACAGGGCGCGAAAACATTCAGTACTTT; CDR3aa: CASSETGRENIQYF
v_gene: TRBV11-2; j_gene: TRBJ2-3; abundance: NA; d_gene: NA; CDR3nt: TGTGCCAGCAGCTTAGATCGAATCCAAAGAGGGTGGACAGATACGCAGTATTTT; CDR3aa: CASSLDRIQRGWTDTQYF
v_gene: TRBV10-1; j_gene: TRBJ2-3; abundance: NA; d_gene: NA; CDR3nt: TGCGCCAGCAGTGGTGTTGGAGGGGCGATCACAGATACGCAGTATTTT; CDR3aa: CASSGVGGAITDTQYF
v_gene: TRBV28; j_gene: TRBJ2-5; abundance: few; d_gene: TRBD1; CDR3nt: TGTGCCAGCAGTTCGGGACAGTTGAAAGAGACCCAGTACTTC; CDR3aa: CASSSGQLKETQYF
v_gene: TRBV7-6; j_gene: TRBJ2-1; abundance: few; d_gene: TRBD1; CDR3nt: TGTGCCAGCAGCTTAGTTTCGGGACAGGGACCCTACAATGAGCAGTTCTTC; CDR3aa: CASSLVSGQGPYNEQFF
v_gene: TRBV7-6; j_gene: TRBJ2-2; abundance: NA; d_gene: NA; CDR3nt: TGTGCTAGCAGCTTAGCGCACACCGGGGAGCTGTTTTTT; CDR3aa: CASSLAHTGELFF
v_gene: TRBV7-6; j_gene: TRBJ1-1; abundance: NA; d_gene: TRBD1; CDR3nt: TGTGCCAGCAGCTTCGACAGGGACACTGAAGCTTTCTTT; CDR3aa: CASSFDRDTEAFF
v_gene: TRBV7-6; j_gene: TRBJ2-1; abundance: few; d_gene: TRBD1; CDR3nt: TGTGCCAGCAGCTCCAGGCCCGACAGGGGGCAGTCCTACAATGAGCAGTTCTTC; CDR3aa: CASSSRPDRGQSYNEQFF
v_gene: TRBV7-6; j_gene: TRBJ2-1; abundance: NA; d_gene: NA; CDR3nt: TGTGCTAGCAGCTTAGACCACTTCTCCTACAATGAGCAGTTCTTC; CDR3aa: CASSLDHFSYNEQFF
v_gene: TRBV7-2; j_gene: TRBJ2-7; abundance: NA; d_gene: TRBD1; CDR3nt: TGTGCCAGCATCGAAGCCGGGACAGCCTACTACGAGCAGTACTTC; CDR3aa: CASIEAGTAYYEQYF
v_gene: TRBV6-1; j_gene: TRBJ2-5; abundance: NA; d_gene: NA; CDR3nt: TGTGCCAGCAGTTACGGATTGGTAGAGACCCAGTACTTC; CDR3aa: CASSYGLVETQYF
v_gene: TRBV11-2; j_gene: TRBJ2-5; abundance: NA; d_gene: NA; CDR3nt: TGTGCCAGCAGCCCCCAGGCCAAAGAGACCCAGTACTTC; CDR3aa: CASSPQAKETQYF
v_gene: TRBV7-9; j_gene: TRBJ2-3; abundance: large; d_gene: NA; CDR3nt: TGTGCCAGCAGCTTTAACGGTGGGGATACGCAGTATTTT; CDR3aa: CASSFNGGDTQYF
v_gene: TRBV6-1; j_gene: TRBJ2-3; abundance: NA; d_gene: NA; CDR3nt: TGTGCCAGCAAGGGGATTAAAGGCGGGTCAGATACGCAGTATTTT; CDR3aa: CASKGIKGGSDTQYF
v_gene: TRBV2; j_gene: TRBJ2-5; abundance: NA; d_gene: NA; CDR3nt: TGTGCCAGTAGAGGGGGAGGGGAGACCCAGTACTTC; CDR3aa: CASRGGGETQYF
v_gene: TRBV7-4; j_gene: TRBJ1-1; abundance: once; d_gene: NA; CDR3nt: TGTGCCAGCAGCTTAGTCGCAGGACCTACCTACGAGCAGTACTTT; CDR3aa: CASSLVAGPTYEQYF
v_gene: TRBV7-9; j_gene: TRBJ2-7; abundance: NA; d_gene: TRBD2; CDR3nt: TGTGCCAGCAGCCCCCCCGGGACTAGCGTCGAGCAGTACTTC; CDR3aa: CASSPPGTSVEQYF
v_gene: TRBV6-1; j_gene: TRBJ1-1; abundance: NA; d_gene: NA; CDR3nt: TGTGCCAGCACGACAGGTCCGCCTGTGTCTTTCTTT; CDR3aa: CASTTGPPVSFF
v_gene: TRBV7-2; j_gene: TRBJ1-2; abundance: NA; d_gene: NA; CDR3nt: TGTGCCAGCAGCTTAGTTGGGGGGGCGCCGGTTAACTATGGCTACACCTTC; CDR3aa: CASSLVGGAPVNYGYTF
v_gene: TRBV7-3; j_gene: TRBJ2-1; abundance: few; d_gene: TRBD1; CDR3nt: TGTGCCAGCAGCTTATGGGCAGGGGGTTACAATGAGCAGTTCTTC; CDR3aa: CASSLWAGGYNEQFF
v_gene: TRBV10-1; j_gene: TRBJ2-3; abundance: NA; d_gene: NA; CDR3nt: TGCGCCAGCAGTGACAGCGTCAGCACAGATACGCAGTATTTT; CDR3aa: CASSDSVSTDTQYF
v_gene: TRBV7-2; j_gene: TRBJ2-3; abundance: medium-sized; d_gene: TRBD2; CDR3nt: TGTGCCAGCAGGCGGACTAGCGGGAGCACAGATACGCAGTATTTT; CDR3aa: CASRRTSGSTDTQYF
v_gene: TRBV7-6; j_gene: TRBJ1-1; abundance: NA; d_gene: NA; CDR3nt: TGTGCCAGCAGCTTAACTTCGGCTGAAGCTTTCTTT; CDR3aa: CASSLTSAEAFF
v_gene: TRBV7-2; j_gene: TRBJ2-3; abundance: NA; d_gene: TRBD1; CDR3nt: TGTGCCAGCAGCTTAGTTGGGACAGGGGGTTTCACAGATACGCAGTATTTT; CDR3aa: CASSLVGTGGFTDTQYF
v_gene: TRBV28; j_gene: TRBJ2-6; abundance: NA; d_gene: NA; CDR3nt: TGTGCCAGCAGTTTATCAGGGGCCTCTGGGGCCAACGTCCTGACTTTC; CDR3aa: CASSLSGASGANVLTF
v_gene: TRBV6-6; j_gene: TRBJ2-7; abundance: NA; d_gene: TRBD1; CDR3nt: TGTGCTTCGACACAGGGGGGATACGAGCAGTACTTC; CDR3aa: CASTQGGYEQYF
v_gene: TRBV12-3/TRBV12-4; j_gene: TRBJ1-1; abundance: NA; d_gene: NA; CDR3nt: TGTGCCAGCAGCTTGGGACAGAACACTGAAGCTTTCTTT; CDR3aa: CASSLGQNTEAFF
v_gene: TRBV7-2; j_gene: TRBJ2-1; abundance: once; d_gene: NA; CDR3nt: TGTGCCAGCAGCTTATACGCGAGCTCCTACAATGAGCAGTTCTTC; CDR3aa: CASSLYASSYNEQFF